The 31 T cell receptor beta chains given below trace back to one sample, sequenced in a study of blood T cell repertoires in COVID-19. Sequencing used immunoSEQ multiplex PCR; TCRdb keeps in-frame clones, though not all of them. Seen here are approximately 250,000 clones, roughly 88% observed once, and the top ten hold under 2.5%. The sample comprised peripheral blood. The receptors were gathered from a man aged 40-49 years who had recovered from COVID-19.

The chain joins TRBV18 to TRBJ2-3; tentatively, D is TRBD2 (6 bases). Per germline, CDR1 KGHSH and CDR2 LQKENI. V was shortened by 0 bases and J by 5 bases, with 12 bases between the two germline ends. This CDR3 comprises 15 residues. The CDR3 DNA reads as TGTGCCAGCTCACCACCGGGCAGGAGGGGAGATACGCAGTATTTT. Encoded protein: CASSPPGRRGDTQYF.

This chain links TRBV30 with TRBJ1-4, with D possibly TRBD1 on 5 matching bases. The V end was cut by 2 bases, the J end by 4 bases, with 17 bases between. Germline V lookup: CDR1 GTSNPN, CDR2 SVGIG (reference sequence). The CDR3 covers 16 residues. The CDR3 region is CAWSFPFDSYNEKLFF. CDR3 bases: TGTGCCTGGAGTTTCCCCTTCGACAGCTATAATGAAAAACTGTTTTTT.

The V and J genes are TRBV25-1 and TRBJ1-4; a weak D match, TRBD1 (5 bases). Germline V gives CDR1 MGHDK, CDR2 SYGVNS. V lost 3 bases and J 2 bases, leaving 13 bases between the germline ends. There are 16 residues in the CDR3. CDR3 DNA sequence: TGTGCCAGCAGTGAGGGGGGGATGGCGACTAATGAAAAACTGTTTTTT. Protein sequence: CASSEGGMATNEKLFF.

This chain connects TRBV6-1 to TRBJ2-3; 12 positions match TRBD2. The CDR3 extends over 18 amino acids. CDR1 is MNHNS, CDR2 SASEGT, per germline. V lost 5 bases to trimming and J lost 3 bases; unmatched junction nucleotides: 12. This CDR3 reads CASSKGTSGFQGTDTQYF. CDR3 coding DNA: TGTGCCAGCAGTAAAGGGACTAGCGGGTTTCAAGGAACAGATACGCAGTATTTT.

This clone has a handful of counts. The gene calls are TRBV10-3 and TRBJ2-1; TRBD1 matches at 10 bases. This CDR3 is 15 amino acids long. Germline assignment: CDR1 ENHRY and CDR2 SYGVKD. J was trimmed by 5 bases and V by 1 base; bases with no gene match: 2. The CDR3 spells CAISEYGTGDNEQFF. In DNA form, the CDR3 reads TGTGCCATCAGTGAGTACGGGACAGGGGACAATGAGCAGTTCTTC.

The chain couples TRBV7-9 to TRBJ1-6; 7 bases map to TRBD1. The CDR3 spans 13 residues. CDR1 is SEHNR and CDR2 is FQNEAQ in the germline V gene (reference sequence). Trimming cost V 3 bases and J 14 bases; bases outside gene matches: 7. CDR3 region: CASSFDRAVSLHF. CDR3 coding DNA: TGTGCCAGCAGCTTTGACAGGGCGGTATCCCTCCACTTT.

This chain links TRBV12-5 with TRBJ2-2; 8 bases map to TRBD1. The CDR3 extends over 13 amino acids. Germline V lookup: CDR1 LGHNT, CDR2 FRNRAP. Trimming at V came to 6 bases and at J to 7 bases, leaving 4 bases not matched to a gene. CDR3 residues: CASGQGDVGELFF. CDR3 sequence (DNA): TGTGCTAGTGGACAGGGGGATGTCGGGGAGCTGTTTTTT.

The J gene is TRBJ1-2, the V gene TRBV18; 8 bases line up with TRBD1. This CDR3 comprises 13 residues. J gave up 5 bases and V 3 bases, and 2 bases lay outside the gene matches. Germline V gives CDR1 KGHSH, CDR2 LQKENI. CDR3 loop: CASSPDREYGYTF. The CDR3 DNA reads TGTGCCAGCTCACCGGACAGGGAATATGGCTACACCTTC.

The CDR3 region is CATAGSSPGSYYNEQFF. The CDR3 DNA follows: TGTGCCACCGCGGGATCTAGCCCAGGGTCTTACTACAATGAGCAGTTCTTC. The chain carries TRBV11-2 and TRBJ2-1; weak D call: TRBD2 (6 bases). Germline V gene sequence: CDR1 SGHAT, CDR2 FQNNGV. This CDR3 has 17 amino acids. Deletions cut 10 bases from V and 3 bases from J, with 25 bases between.

The chain couples TRBV29-1 to TRBJ2-7; D is ambiguous. This CDR3 spans 12 amino acids. Germline CDR1 reads SQVTM; CDR2 reads ANQGSEA. Trimming removed 4 bases at V and 0 bases at J, with 7 bases between. The CDR3 DNA follows: TGCAGCGTTGGGCTCCACTCCTACGAGCAGTACTTC. This encodes CSVGLHSYEQYF.

This chain connects TRBV5-1 to TRBJ2-7; the match to TRBD2 covers 15 bases. V lost 4 bases and J lost 3; bases outside the gene matches: 8. Per germline, CDR1 SGHRS and CDR2 YFSETQ. The CDR3 has 17 residues. The CDR3 DNA follows: TGCGCCAGCAGCACGGGACTAGCGGGAGGAATTTTCTACGAGCAGTACTTC. The encoded protein is CASSTGLAGGIFYEQYF.

V is TRBV5-6 and J is TRBJ2-7, with 8 nucleotides matching TRBD2. The CDR3 spans 14 residues. Germline V gene data show CDR1 as SGHDT and CDR2 as YYEEEE. The V gene end was trimmed by 5 bases and the J gene end by 4 bases; junction bases not matched to a gene: 8. As DNA, the CDR3 is TGTGCCAGCAGTGGGGCAGGGACTAGTTACGAGCAGTACTTC. It encodes CASSGAGTSYEQYF.

The rearrangement uses TRBV15 and TRBJ2-6; D is possibly TRBD2 (6 bases). Germline V gene sequence: CDR1 LNHNV, CDR2 YYDKDF (reference sequence). This CDR3 region has 15 residues. V was cut by 5 bases and J by 0 bases, with 8 bases left in between. The CDR3 region has the DNA TGTGCCACCAGCTTGGGGGGCTCTGGGGCCAACGTCCTGACTTTC. Protein sequence: CATSLGGSGANVLTF.

This rearrangement joins TRBV11-2 to TRBJ2-7; tentatively, D is TRBD1 (5 bases). Germline CDR1 SGHAT, CDR2 FQNNGV. The ends were cut back, 4 bases at V and 3 bases at J, with 13 bases in the middle. This CDR3 has 14 residues. CDR3 region: CASSYSGHYYEQYF. Here the CDR3 DNA reads TGTGCCAGCAGCTATTCCGGACATTACTACGAGCAGTACTTC.

The J gene is TRBJ2-7, the V gene TRBV19; TRBD1 aligns across 10 bases. Germline CDR1 is LNHDA and CDR2 is SQIVND (reference sequence). J was trimmed by 3 bases and V by 6 bases; bases with no gene match: 8. The CDR3 is made up of 15 amino acids. The CDR3 protein is CASSPDRGRVYEQYF. In nucleotides, the CDR3 is TGTGCCAGTAGCCCTGACAGGGGGCGCGTCTACGAGCAGTACTTC.

The chain carries TRBV3-1 (or the pseudogene TRBV3-2) and TRBJ2-7, with TRBD2 matching over 7 bases. CDR1 is LGHDT and CDR2 is YNNKEL in the germline V gene (reference sequence). The trim removed 3 bases at V and 3 bases at J, leaving 5 bases unmatched. This CDR3 region has 14 residues. DNA of the CDR3: TGTGCCAGCAGCCATGCCTCTAGCGGCTACGAGCAGTACTTC. This translates into CASSHASSGYEQYF.

V and J are TRBV14 and TRBJ2-7, with 9 bases lining up with TRBD2. Germline-derived CDR1 and CDR2 are SGHDN and FVKESK. The CDR3 is made up of 14 amino acids. Unmatched junction bases numbered 6, after V lost 3 bases and J lost 6 bases. This CDR3 is CASSHSGLASEQYF. Written as DNA, the CDR3 is TGTGCCAGCAGCCATTCGGGACTAGCATCCGAGCAGTACTTC.

This sequence joins TRBV5-1 and TRBJ2-7, with 9 bases identical to TRBD2. With 4 bases clipped from V and 7 bases from J, the junction kept 15 bases outside the gene matches. This CDR3 has 16 residues. The germline V gene has CDR1 SGHRS and CDR2 YFSETQ. In DNA, the CDR3 is TGCGCCAGCAGCCCAGGAAAATCTAGCGGGGTTAAGGAGCAGTACTTC. It yields the protein CASSPGKSSGVKEQYF. The whole variable domain, filled in from reference TRBV5-1 and TRBJ2-7, reads KAGVTQTPRYLIKTRGQQVTLSCSPISGHRSVSWYQQTPGQGLQFLFEYFSETQRNKGNFPGRFSGRQFSNSRSEMNVSTLELGDSALYLCASSPGKSSGVKEQYFGPGTRLTVT.

This clone showed up just once. This sequence joins TRBV7-8 and TRBJ2-1; the match to TRBD2 covers 8 bases. V lost 5 bases, J lost 7 bases, and 16 bases stayed unmatched. The CDR3 is made up of 17 amino acids. Germline V gene data show CDR1 as SGHVS and CDR2 as FQNEAQ. Here the CDR3 DNA reads TGTGCCAGCAGCCCGTGGAGTACTAGCGGCACAGGAAATGAGCAGTTCTTC. Amino acid sequence: CASSPWSTSGTGNEQFF.

The rearrangement links TRBV12-3 or TRBV12-4 to TRBJ1-2, with 9 bases matching TRBD1. The CDR3 runs 13 residues. The V gene end was trimmed by 6 bases and the J gene end by 8 bases; junction bases not matched to a gene: 7. This CDR3 is CASRQTGGQGYTF. CDR3 nucleotides: TGTGCCAGCAGGCAGACAGGGGGACAAGGCTACACCTTC.

J is TRBJ2-3 and V is TRBV5-1; D possibly corresponds to TRBD1 (7 bases). The CDR3 contains 16 residues. With 4 bases removed from V and 4 bases from J, the gap between germline ends came to 19 bases. The germline CDR1 and CDR2 sequences are SGHRS and YFSETQ. CDR3 amino acids: CASSREIQGLADTQYF. The CDR3 nucleotides read TGCGCCAGCAGCCGGGAGATACAGGGGCTCGCAGATACGCAGTATTTT.

The chain is built from TRBV5-8 and TRBJ2-1; TRBD1 matches at 8 bases. V dropped 4 bases and J dropped 9; count of bases not matched to a gene: 9. The CDR3 has 14 amino acids. The germline V gene encodes CDR1 SGHTS and CDR2 YDEGEE. CDR3 DNA sequence: TGTGCCAGCAGCCTAAGGACAGGGAACTCTGAGCAGTTCTTC. This codes for CASSLRTGNSEQFF.

The V and J genes are TRBV6-6 and TRBJ1-2; TRBD1 agrees at 7 bases. Germline loops: CDR1 MNHNY, CDR2 SVGAGI (reference sequence). CDR3 length equals 14 residues. V dropped 5 bases and J dropped 6; count of bases not matched to a gene: 9. The CDR3 DNA reads TGTGCCAGCAGTAGGGTAGACAGGGACGATGGCTACACCTTC. Its protein product is CASSRVDRDDGYTF.

The chain recombines TRBV5-1 with TRBJ2-7, with TRBD2 matching over 12 bases. This CDR3 has 17 amino acids. Germline loops: CDR1 SGHRS, CDR2 YFSETQ. J was trimmed by 2 bases and V by 5 bases; bases with no gene match: 11. As DNA, the CDR3 is TGCGCCAGCAGGGACAGGGAGACTAGCGGGAGCCCCTACGAGCAGTACTTC. Translating gives CASRDRETSGSPYEQYF.

V and J are TRBV2 and TRBJ1-1; unclear D gene. The CDR3 runs 11 residues. CDR1 is SNHLY and CDR2 is FYNNEI in the germline V gene. The V and J ends lost 8 bases and 8 bases respectively, with 12 bases between them. The CDR3 region is CASRFGPEAFF. In DNA, the CDR3 is TGTGCCAGCCGTTTTGGGCCCGAAGCTTTCTTT.

The gene calls are TRBV5-6 and TRBJ1-2; D unresolved. There are 15 residues in the CDR3. The V end was cut by 6 bases, the J end by 3 bases, with 18 bases between. From germline, CDR1 is SGHDT and CDR2 YYEEEE. The CDR3 spells CASTSSRQDHYGYTF. Written as DNA, the CDR3 is TGTGCCAGCACTTCCTCTCGGCAGGATCACTATGGCTACACCTTC.

CDR3 sequence reads: CASSLDPSGDTQYF. Written as DNA, the CDR3 is TGTGCCAGCAGCTTAGATCCTAGCGGAGATACGCAGTATTTT. This rearrangement joins TRBV7-9 to TRBJ2-3; TRBD2 aligns across 7 bases. The germline V gene encodes CDR1 SEHNR and CDR2 FQNEAQ (reference sequence). This CDR3 has 14 amino acids. The trim removed 1 base at V and 5 bases at J, leaving 3 bases unmatched.

The V call is TRBV10-3, the J call TRBJ1-2; 7 bases map to TRBD1. Germline V gene data show CDR1 as ENHRY and CDR2 as SYGVKD. This CDR3 comprises 14 residues. V lost 5 bases and J lost 4; bases outside the gene matches: 7. The CDR3 reads CAISPGGSGYGYTF. CDR3 nucleotide sequence: TGTGCCATCAGTCCAGGGGGTTCCGGCTATGGCTACACCTTC.

The V and J genes are TRBV10-1 and TRBJ2-1, with 13 bases that match TRBD2. The V gene end was trimmed by 4 bases and the J gene end by 6 bases; junction bases not matched to a gene: 9. The CDR3 runs to 17 residues. The germline V gene encodes CDR1 WNHNN and CDR2 SYGVQD (reference sequence). The CDR3 DNA reads as TGCGCCAGCAGTGGCGGGAGACTAGCGGGGGGCTTCAATGAGCAGTTCTTC. This gives the protein CASSGGRLAGGFNEQFF.

The rearrangement links TRBV27 to TRBJ1-4; weak D call: TRBD1 (6 bases). The CDR3 extends over 14 amino acids. Trimming removed 6 bases from V and 6 bases from J, with 14 bases in between. Per germline, CDR1 MNHEY and CDR2 SMNVEV (reference sequence). DNA for the CDR3: TGTGCCAGCAGCCGTGGACAGACCCATGAAAAACTGTTTTTT. Protein: CASSRGQTHEKLFF.

This chain joins TRBV15 and TRBJ2-7; TRBD1 aligns across 7 bases. The V and J ends lost 0 bases and 6 bases, in that order; junction bases with no gene match: 5. CDR3 length: 14 amino acids. CDR1 and CDR2 from the germline V gene are LNHNV and YYDKDF (reference sequence). CDR3 amino acids: CATSREGQVGEQYF. The DNA of the CDR3 is TGTGCCACCAGCAGAGAAGGACAGGTTGGCGAGCAGTACTTC.